Listed below are T cell receptor beta chains from one sample, sequenced in a study of control samples from healthy donors and cancer patients. Sequencing used immunoSEQ multiplex PCR; TCRdb keeps in-frame clones, though not all of them. The sample includes approximately 150,000 clones, about nine tenths of them seen just once. The specimen was blood. The receptors come from a man aged 30 to 45 in good health. CDR3s include the opening cysteine and the closing phenylalanine or tryptophan. The D gene is left open where the match is weak. Rows give clone size only sometimes, using once, few, many, or a class for an expanded clone.

size	J	V	D	DNA	CDR3
.	TRBJ2-1	TRBV19	TRBD1	TGTGCCAGTACCAGGGACAGACTCTACAATGAGCAGTTCTTC	CASTRDRLYNEQFF
.	TRBJ2-7	TRBV9	TRBD2	TGTGCCAGCAGCTTGGGGACTAGCGGCCCCGAGCAGTACTTC	CASSLGTSGPEQYF
.	TRBJ2-1	TRBV19	.	TGTGCCAGTCAAGGGGGGTATGAGCAGTTCTTC	CASQGGYEQFF
.	TRBJ1-2	TRBV20-1	TRBD1	TGCAGTGCTGGACAGGGGGGCTACACCTTC	CSAGQGGYTF
.	TRBJ2-1	TRBV7-2	.	TGTGCCAGCAGCTTGGGTTCAAGGGGGGCCCTGATGGGTGAGCAGTTCTTC	CASSLGSRGALMGEQFF
.	TRBJ2-5	TRBV4-1	.	TGCGCCAGCAGCCAAAGCCCCCAGGTCGCCCAAGAGACCCAGTACTTC	CASSQSPQVAQETQYF
.	TRBJ2-2	TRBV12-3/TRBV12-4	.	TGTGCCAGCAGTTCAGTAGAAACCGGGGAGCTGTTTTTT	CASSSVETGELFF
.	TRBJ2-5	TRBV7-9	TRBD2	TGTGCCAGCAGCTCGGACCCGGGGGGGCAAGAGACCCAGTACTTC	CASSSDPGGQETQYF
.	TRBJ2-1	TRBV5-1	.	TGCGCCAGGTTGACAGCCTACAATGAGCAGTTCTTC	CARLTAYNEQFF
.	TRBJ2-6	TRBV24-1	TRBD1	TGTGCCACCAGTGTTACAGGGGTCACTGGGGCCAACGTCCTGACTTTC	CATSVTGVTGANVLTF
once	TRBJ1-2	TRBV6-5	.	TGTGCCAGCAGTTACGGGCCGGAGGGGGGCTATGGCTACACCTTC	CASSYGPEGGYGYTF
.	TRBJ2-3	TRBV29-1	.	TGCAGCGGGGCGAGCGGCACAGATACGCAGTATTTT	CSGASGTDTQYF
.	TRBJ2-5	TRBV7-2	TRBD2	TGTGCCAGCAAACCAGGAGCGGGAGTTGTAGAGACCCAGTACTTC	CASKPGAGVVETQYF
.	TRBJ1-1	TRBV7-9	TRBD1	TGTGCCAGCAGCATCGGGACAGGGAACACTGAAGCTTTCTTT	CASSIGTGNTEAFF
.	TRBJ1-4	TRBV7-8	.	TGTGCCAGCAGCTTAGTGCAGGGGAACGTTATCGTTGGCGAAAAACTGTTTTTT	CASSLVQGNVIVGEKLFF
.	TRBJ1-3	TRBV5-5	.	TGTGCCAGCAGCACCCTCAGGGGAAACACCATATATTTT	CASSTLRGNTIYF
.	TRBJ1-6	TRBV6-1	.	TGTGCCAGCAGTGACAGGGTCCCCCTCCACTTT	CASSDRVPLHF
.	TRBJ2-2	TRBV25-1	TRBD2	TGTGCCAGCAGCGAGCCTAGCGGGGGGGCAGGCGGGGAGCTGTTTTTT	CASSEPSGGAGGELFF
.	TRBJ2-5	TRBV6-1	.	TGTGCCAGCAGTGAAGCGAGGTCTAGCGCAGGAGAGACCCAGTACTTC	CASSEARSSAGETQYF
.	TRBJ2-7	TRBV6-5	TRBD1	TGTGCCAGCAGCGGGACAGGGGGCGTCTACGAGCAGTACTTC	CASSGTGGVYEQYF
once	TRBJ2-3	TRBV11-2	.	TGTGCCAGCAGCTTAGGCCGCACTCCCACAGATACGCAGTATTTT	CASSLGRTPTDTQYF
.	TRBJ2-1	TRBV10-3	.	TGTGCCATCAGTGGGTCGAGGCACCCTCCGTTCTTC	CAISGSRHPPFF
few	TRBJ2-3	TRBV7-2	.	TGTGCCAGCAGCCGGACTAACACAGATACGCAGTATTTT	CASSRTNTDTQYF
.	TRBJ1-4	TRBV5-1	TRBD1	TGCGCCAGCAGCTTGGTCGGCAGGGGGCAGACTAATGAAAAACTGTTTTTT	CASSLVGRGQTNEKLFF
few	TRBJ2-7	TRBV5-8	.	TGTGCCAGCAGCTTCTTGATACCACTAAGCTACGAGCAGTACTTC	CASSFLIPLSYEQYF
.	TRBJ2-3	TRBV11-2	.	TGTGCCAGCAGCTCCCTCGAGGCGGGGCCTAGCACAGATACGCAGTATTTT	CASSSLEAGPSTDTQYF
.	TRBJ1-1	TRBV19	.	TGTGCCAGTAGCCCCACGCCATCCTTGAACACTGAAGCTTTCTTT	CASSPTPSLNTEAFF
.	TRBJ1-2	TRBV6-5	TRBD1	TGTGCCAGCAAAGGGACAGGGGATGGCTACACCTTC	CASKGTGDGYTF
.	TRBJ1-2	TRBV27	.	TGTGCCAGCAGCCTCCGTGCCCCGGTGTTCGATGGCTACACCTTC	CASSLRAPVFDGYTF
.	TRBJ1-1	TRBV4-3	TRBD1	TGCGCCAGCAGCCAAGATCTGGCAGGGGGAACTGAAGCTTTCTTT	CASSQDLAGGTEAFF
.	TRBJ2-6	TRBV7-3	TRBD1	TGTGCCAGCAGCATCAAAGGGGGCGCTGGGGCCAACGTCCTGACTTTC	CASSIKGGAGANVLTF
.	TRBJ2-7	TRBV27	.	TGTGCCAGCTCAGAGGGGACTTCCTACGAGCAGTACTTC	CASSEGTSYEQYF
.	TRBJ1-5	TRBV27	.	TGTGCCAGCAGACGAACAGGGAGGGGCAATCAGCCCCAGCATTTT	CASRRTGRGNQPQHF
.	TRBJ1-2	TRBV20-1	TRBD1	TGCAGTGCTAGTTTACAGGGGGCGGATAACTATGGCTACACCTTC	CSASLQGADNYGYTF
.	TRBJ1-2	TRBV6-2/TRBV6-3	.	TGTGCCAGCAGTTACGGGACGGATCTATATGGCTACACCTTC	CASSYGTDLYGYTF
.	TRBJ1-6	TRBV7-9	.	TGTGCCAGCAGCGCCACAGGGACGATCTATAATTCACCCCTCCACTTT	CASSATGTIYNSPLHF
.	TRBJ2-2	TRBV4-2	.	TGTGCCAGCAGCCACCCGGGGGTAGGGGCCGGGGAGCTGTTTTTT	CASSHPGVGAGELFF
.	TRBJ1-2	TRBV12-5	.	TGTGCTAGTGGCCCCGTGGGGCTGGGTGGCACCTTC	CASGPVGLGGTF
.	TRBJ2-7	TRBV7-2	.	TGTGCCAGCAGCTTAGGGGGCCACTACGAGCAGTACTTC	CASSLGGHYEQYF
.	TRBJ2-5	TRBV15	TRBD2	TGTGCCACCAGCAGAGGGGGACTAGTATCTAGCGGGGTGAAAGAGACCCAGTACTTC	CATSRGGLVSSGVKETQYF
.	TRBJ2-7	TRBV11-2	TRBD2	TGTGCCAGCAGCTTAGATCTAGCGGGAGTCGGGGAGCAGTACTTC	CASSLDLAGVGEQYF
.	TRBJ2-3	TRBV12-3/TRBV12-4	.	TGTGCCAGCAGTTTGGATAGCTCAGATACGCAGTATTTT	CASSLDSSDTQYF
.	TRBJ2-1	TRBV4-3	TRBD1	TGCGCCAGCAGCCAAGGTTCCGGGACAGGGGGAACCGATGAGCAGTTCTTC	CASSQGSGTGGTDEQFF
.	TRBJ1-1	TRBV12-5	TRBD1	TGTGCTAGTGGGCTGCCAGGGGGCCAAGCTTTCTTT	CASGLPGGQAFF
.	TRBJ2-3	TRBV27	TRBD2	TGTGCCAGCAGTTTGGGGACTAGCAGAAACACAGATACGCAGTATTTT	CASSLGTSRNTDTQYF
.	TRBJ1-1	TRBV6-6	.	TGTGCCAGCAGTAAGACCGGGGTCAGAGCGAACACTGAAGCTTTCTTT	CASSKTGVRANTEAFF
once	TRBJ2-7	TRBV29-1	TRBD1	TGCAGCGCCCGACAGGGCAGCTCCTACGAGCAGTACTTC	CSARQGSSYEQYF